This T cell receptor (beta chain) is drawn from a study of CD8+ T cells in alopecia areata. The CDR3 has 13 residues. V was shortened by 7 bases and J by 0 bases, with 9 bases between the two germline ends. Germline CDR1 reads SNHLY; CDR2 reads FYNNEI. Specified treatment: oral pan-JAK inhibitor, 5-10 mg twice daily. The authors extracted RNA and reverse transcribed it into cDNA as the sequencing template. The method was immunoSEQ multiplex PCR; TCRdb's version includes in-frame clones alone and lacks a portion of them. Of about 200,000 clones in the sample, around 56% are singletons; the top ten hold approximately 3.5%.

The chain uses TRBV2 and TRBJ1-2; D gene ambiguous. Sample: CD4+ T cells sorted from blood, taken at week 4, from a patient treated with tofacitinib. The TCR was taken from a human donor with alopecia areata. The CDR3 region is CASTTDSNYGYTF. The CDR3 DNA is TGTGCCAGCACCACGGACTCTAACTATGGCTACACCTTC.